The next 20 T cell receptor beta chains were all read from a single sample in a study of T and B cells in COVID-19 patients. From blood, roughly 240-550 ng of genomic DNA served as TRB template. BIOMED2 TRB-A/B primer pools were used in multiplex TRB PCR. Each CDR3 protein gets one entry after TCRdb re-called the multiplex PCR reads with MiXCR. The table records around 21,000 distinct CDR3 sequences, about 31% of them present only once. Sample: blood. The source of these receptors is a human donor who had recovered from COVID-19.

This clonotype is medium-sized in the sample. The chain joins TRBV30 to TRBJ1-3; a possible D gene is TRBD1 (5 bases). This CDR3 has 12 amino acids. CDR1 is GTSNPN, CDR2 SVGIG, per germline (reference sequence). V was shortened by 4 bases and J by 7 bases, with 11 bases between the two germline ends. Here the CDR3 DNA reads TGTGCCTGGACCGCGGGGGGTAACACCATATATTTT. Amino acid sequence: CAWTAGGNTIYF.

In its sample, this clonotype is medium-sized (0.01 to 0.1%). The rearrangement uses TRBV19 and TRBJ2-1; tentatively, D is TRBD1 (6 bases). Looked up from germline, CDR1 is LNHDA and CDR2 is SQIVND (reference sequence). The V gene lost 6 bases and the J gene lost 6 bases, with 12 bases spanning the gap. The CDR3 runs to 13 residues. Here the CDR3 DNA reads TGTGCCAGTAGGGGTCAGGGGACCAATGAGCAGTTCTTC. Translating gives CASRGQGTNEQFF. The whole variable domain, remainder taken from reference TRBV19 and TRBJ2-1, is DGGITQSPKYLFRKEGQNVTLSCEQNLNHDAMYWYRQDPGQGLRLIYYSQIVNDFQKGDIAEGYSVSREKKESFPLTVTSAQKNPTAFYLCASRGQGTNEQFFGPGTRLTVL.

The V call is TRBV19, the J call TRBJ2-1, with TRBD2 identical over 10 bases. Germline V CDR1 and CDR2: LNHDA, SQIVND (reference sequence). The CDR3 has 13 residues. J gave up 9 bases and V 4 bases, and 3 bases lay outside the gene matches. The chain's CDR3 is CASSTVAGGEQFF. The CDR3 bases are TGTGCCAGTAGTACCGTAGCGGGGGGTGAGCAGTTCTTC.

This clonotype has a handful of counts. The CDR3 nucleotides are TGTGCCACCAGCAGAGAGTTGGGGGGCACTGAAGCTTTCTTT. Encoded protein: CATSRELGGTEAFF. J is TRBJ1-1 and V is TRBV15, with D perhaps TRBD1 (5 bases). The CDR3 runs 14 residues. The germline V gene has CDR1 LNHNV and CDR2 YYDKDF (reference sequence). The ends were cut back, 0 bases at V and 4 bases at J, with 9 bases in the middle.

This clonotype was observed at least ten times. This chain uses TRBV19 with TRBJ2-5; TRBD1 matches at 10 bases. This CDR3 has 14 amino acids. In germline, CDR1 is LNHDA, CDR2 SQIVND (reference sequence). The trim removed 5 bases at V and 2 bases at J, leaving 2 bases unmatched. The CDR3 protein is CASSVDRGQETQYF. The CDR3 nucleotides are TGTGCCAGTAGTGTGGACAGGGGGCAAGAGACCCAGTACTTC.

The V and J genes are TRBV13 and TRBJ2-1, with 12 bases fitting TRBD2. V lost 6 bases to trimming and J lost 8 bases; unmatched junction nucleotides: 11. Germline V gene data show CDR1 as PRHDT and CDR2 as FYEKMQ (reference sequence). This CDR3 spans 16 amino acids. CDR3 loop: CASSSFGLAGFYEQFF. The DNA for the CDR3 is TGTGCCAGCAGTTCTTTTGGACTAGCGGGGTTCTATGAGCAGTTCTTC.

This clonotype turned up a few times. This CDR3 reads CASSPDRVRQGYTF. The CDR3 DNA is TGTGCCAGCAGCCCGGACAGGGTCCGACAAGGCTACACCTTC. The rearrangement joins TRBV11-3 to TRBJ1-2, with 8 bases fitting TRBD1. V trimming: 5 bases; J trimming: 8 bases; junction bases outside the gene matches: 10. The CDR3 extends over 14 amino acids. In germline, CDR1 is SGHNT, CDR2 YENEEA.

This chain uses TRBV19 with TRBJ1-1; TRBD1 agrees at 7 bases. V was clipped by 1 base and J by 1 base; unmatched bases: 6. Germline assignment: CDR1 LNHDA and CDR2 SQIVND (reference sequence). The CDR3 is made up of 16 amino acids. The CDR3 nucleotides are TGTGCCAGTAGTATAGGCCGACAGGGATGGAACACTGAAGCTTTCTTT. Translation: CASSIGRQGWNTEAFF.

This chain uses TRBV19 with TRBJ2-2; TRBD2 matches 15 bases. Germline V lookup: CDR1 LNHDA, CDR2 SQIVND (reference sequence). Unmatched junction bases numbered 9, after V lost 9 bases and J lost 7 bases. The CDR3 has 16 amino acids. This CDR3 is CASSGLAGGPDGELFF. The CDR3 DNA sequence: TGTGCCAGCTCCGGACTAGCGGGGGGGCCGGACGGGGAGCTGTTTTTT.

This chain links TRBV12-5 with TRBJ2-3; 7 bases agree with TRBD2. Germline assignment: CDR1 LGHNT and CDR2 FRNRAP. The CDR3 covers 15 residues. The junction had 5 bases not matched to a gene; V was cut back by 5 bases and J by 0 bases. The CDR3 nucleotides are TGTGCTAGTGGTCCTGGGGAGGGTAGCACAGATACGCAGTATTTT. It encodes CASGPGEGSTDTQYF.

The J gene is TRBJ2-3, the V gene TRBV2; 11 positions match TRBD2. CDR3 length: 17 amino acids. After removal of 4 bases from V and 0 bases from J, the junction contained 6 bases not matched to a gene. The germline V gene encodes CDR1 SNHLY and CDR2 FYNNEI. The CDR3 nucleotides read TGTGCCAGCAGTGTCTCTAGCGGGGGGCCTAGCACAGATACGCAGTATTTT. Residues: CASSVSSGGPSTDTQYF.

This clonotype came up many times. This sequence joins TRBV27 and TRBJ2-7; 10 bases fit TRBD1. CDR3 length equals 16 residues. Trimming cost V 3 bases and J 1 base; bases outside gene matches: 6. Per the germline V gene, CDR1 is MNHEY and CDR2 is SMNVEV (reference sequence). CDR3 region: CASSFPTGGASYEQYF. CDR3 bases: TGTGCCAGCAGTTTCCCGACAGGGGGCGCGTCCTACGAGCAGTACTTC.

By share of the sample, this clonotype is medium-sized. The chain couples TRBV5-4 to TRBJ2-3; D call uncertain. The length of the CDR3 is 15 residues. The germline gives CDR1 SGHNT, CDR2 YYREEE (reference sequence). Trimming stripped 0 bases from V and 0 bases from J, with 8 bases between. In nucleotides, the CDR3 is TGTGCCAGCAGCTTGGGGCTTTCCAGCACAGATACGCAGTATTTT. Encoded protein: CASSLGLSSTDTQYF. The variable domain in full, with the rest retrieved from reference TRBV5-4 and TRBJ2-3, is ETGVTQSPTHLIKTRGQQVTLRCSSQSGHNTVSWYQQALGQGPQFIFQYYREEENGRGNFPPRFSGLQFPNYSSELNVNALELDDSALYLCASSLGLSSTDTQYFGPGTRLTVL.

J is TRBJ1-6 and V is TRBV5-1; 8 bases line up with TRBD1. Germline CDR1 SGHRS, CDR2 YFSETQ. V lost 4 bases and J lost 8; bases outside the gene matches: 5. This CDR3 region has 14 residues. The DNA for the CDR3 is TGCGCCAGCAGCCAACGGACAGGGTATTCACCCCTCCACTTT. Translated: CASSQRTGYSPLHF.

The V call is TRBV11-3, the J call TRBJ2-2; D is uncertain. The CDR3 contains 15 residues. Trimming removed 5 bases at V and 4 bases at J, with 14 bases between. Germline CDR1 reads SGHNT; CDR2 reads YENEEA. The CDR3 nucleotides are TGTGCCAGCAGCCCCAGCAGTATTTTCACCGGGGAGCTGTTTTTT. Translation: CASSPSSIFTGELFF.

This clonotype was found many times. The genes are TRBV29-1 and TRBJ1-1; D might be TRBD1 (5 bases). Trimming shortened V by 4 bases and J by 4 bases, and 19 bases separated the two germline ends. The CDR3 loop spans 15 amino acids. Germline-derived CDR1 and CDR2 are SQVTM and ANQGSEA. The CDR3 reads CSVGVGRGLATEAFF. The CDR3 nucleotides are TGCAGCGTTGGGGTGGGTCGGGGCTTGGCCACTGAAGCTTTCTTT.

This clonotype has more than one count but fewer than ten. The V gene is TRBV18, the J gene TRBJ1-3; D not resolved. The CDR3 loop spans 16 amino acids. Germline CDR1 reads KGHSH; CDR2 reads LQKENI. V shed 1 base and J shed 0 bases, with 10 bases lying between them. CDR3 sequence: CASSPRQASSGNTIYF. For the CDR3, the DNA is TGTGCCAGCTCACCACGGCAGGCAAGCTCTGGAAACACCATATATTTT.

This clonotype was picked up many times. CDR3 DNA sequence: TGTGCCAGCAGCTTAGCTGATTACAATGAGCAGTTCTTC. This gives the protein CASSLADYNEQFF. V is TRBV5-6 and J is TRBJ2-1, with D hard to call. Germline lookup yields CDR1 SGHDT and CDR2 YYEEEE. The CDR3 covers 13 residues. Trimming stripped 2 bases from V and 4 bases from J, with 7 bases between.

V usage is TRBV27 and J usage is TRBJ1-6, with 7 positions matching TRBD1. V lost 7 bases, J lost 10 bases, and 13 bases stayed unmatched. Germline V gene lookup returns CDR1 MNHEY and CDR2 SMNVEV (reference sequence). The length of the CDR3 is 15 residues. The CDR3 loop is CASKGQASGRSPLHF. In DNA form, the CDR3 reads TGTGCCAGCAAAGGACAGGCGTCGGGAAGATCACCCCTCCACTTT.

In its sample, this clonotype is medium-sized (0.01 to 0.1%). The DNA of the CDR3 is TGTGCCAGCAGGGACCGGGGTTCAGATGAGCAGTTCTTC. Its protein product is CASRDRGSDEQFF. The chain uses TRBV19 and TRBJ2-1; D assignment may be TRBD1 or TRBD2 (5 bases each). Trimming took off 9 bases at V and 8 bases at J, with 17 bases between the two ends. Germline-derived CDR1 and CDR2 are LNHDA and SQIVND (reference sequence). The CDR3 sequence is 13 residues long.